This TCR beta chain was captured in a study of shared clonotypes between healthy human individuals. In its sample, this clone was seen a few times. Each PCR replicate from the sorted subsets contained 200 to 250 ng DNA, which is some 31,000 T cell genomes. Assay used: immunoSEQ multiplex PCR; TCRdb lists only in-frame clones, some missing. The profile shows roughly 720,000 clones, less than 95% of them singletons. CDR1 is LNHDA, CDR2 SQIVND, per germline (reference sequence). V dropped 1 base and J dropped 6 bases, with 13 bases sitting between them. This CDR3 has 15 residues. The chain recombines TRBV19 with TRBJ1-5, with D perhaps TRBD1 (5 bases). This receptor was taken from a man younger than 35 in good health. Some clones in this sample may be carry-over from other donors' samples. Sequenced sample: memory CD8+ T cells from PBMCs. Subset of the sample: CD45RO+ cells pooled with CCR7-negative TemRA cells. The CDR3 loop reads CASSIVSGFSQPQHF. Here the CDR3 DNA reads TGTGCCAGTAGTATAGTTTCAGGGTTTAGTCAGCCCCAGCATTTT.